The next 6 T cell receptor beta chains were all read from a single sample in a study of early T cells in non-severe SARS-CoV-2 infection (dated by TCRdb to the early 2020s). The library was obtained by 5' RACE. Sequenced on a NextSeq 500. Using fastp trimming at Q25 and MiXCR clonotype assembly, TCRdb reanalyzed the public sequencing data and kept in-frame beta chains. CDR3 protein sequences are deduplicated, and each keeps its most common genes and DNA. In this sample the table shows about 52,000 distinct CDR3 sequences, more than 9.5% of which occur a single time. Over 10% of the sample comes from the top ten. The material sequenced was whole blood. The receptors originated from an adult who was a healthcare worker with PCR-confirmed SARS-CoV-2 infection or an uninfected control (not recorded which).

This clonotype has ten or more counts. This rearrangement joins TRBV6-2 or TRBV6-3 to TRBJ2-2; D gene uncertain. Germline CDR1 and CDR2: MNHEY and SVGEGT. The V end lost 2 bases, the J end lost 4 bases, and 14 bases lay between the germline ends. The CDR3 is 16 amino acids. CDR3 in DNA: TGTGCCAGCAGTTACAACAACCTGGTGACCACCGGGGAGCTGTTTTTT. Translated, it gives CASSYNNLVTTGELFF.

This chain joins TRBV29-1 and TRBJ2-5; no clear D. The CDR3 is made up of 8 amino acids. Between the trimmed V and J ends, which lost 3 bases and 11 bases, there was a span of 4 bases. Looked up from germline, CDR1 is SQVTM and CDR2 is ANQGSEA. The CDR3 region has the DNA TGCAGCGTTGAGGGGCAGTACTTC. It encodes CSVEGQYF. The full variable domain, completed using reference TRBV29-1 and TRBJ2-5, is SAVISQKPSRDICQRGTSLTIQCQVDSQVTMMFWYRQQPGQSLTLIATANQGSEATYESGFVIDKFPISRPNLTFSTLTVSNMSPEDSSIYLCSVEGQYFGPGTRLLVL.

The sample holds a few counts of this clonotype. CDR3 coding DNA: TGTGCCAGCAGCGCTCAAATGGGGGGAGAGCAGTTCTTC. Protein: CASSAQMGGEQFF. The chain recombines TRBV7-3 with TRBJ2-1; possibly TRBD2 for D (6 bases). V lost 5 bases to trimming and J lost 10 bases, with 15 bases between them. Germline CDR1 reads SGHTA; CDR2 reads FQGTGA. The CDR3 runs 13 residues.

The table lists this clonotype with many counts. The CDR3 reads CASSSDYNQPQHF. CDR3 in DNA: TGTGCCAGCAGTTCAGATTACAATCAGCCCCAGCATTTT. The genes are TRBV6-5 and TRBJ1-5; D is unclear. The V end lost 4 bases, the J end lost 3 bases, and 7 bases lay between the germline ends. CDR3 length: 13 amino acids. From germline, CDR1 is MNHEY and CDR2 SVGAGI.

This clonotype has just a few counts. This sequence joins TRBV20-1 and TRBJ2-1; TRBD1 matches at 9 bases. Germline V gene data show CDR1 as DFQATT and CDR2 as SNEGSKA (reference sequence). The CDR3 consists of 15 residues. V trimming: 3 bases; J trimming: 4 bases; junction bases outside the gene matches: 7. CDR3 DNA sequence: TGCAGTGCTAGGATCCGGGACAGGGAGTACAATGAGCAGTTCTTC. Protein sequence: CSARIRDREYNEQFF.

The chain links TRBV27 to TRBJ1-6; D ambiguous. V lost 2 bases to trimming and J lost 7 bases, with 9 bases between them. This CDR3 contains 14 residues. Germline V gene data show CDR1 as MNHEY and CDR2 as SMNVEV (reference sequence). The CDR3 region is CASSLDTPNSPLHF. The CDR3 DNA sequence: TGTGCCAGCAGTTTAGACACCCCGAATTCACCCCTCCACTTT.